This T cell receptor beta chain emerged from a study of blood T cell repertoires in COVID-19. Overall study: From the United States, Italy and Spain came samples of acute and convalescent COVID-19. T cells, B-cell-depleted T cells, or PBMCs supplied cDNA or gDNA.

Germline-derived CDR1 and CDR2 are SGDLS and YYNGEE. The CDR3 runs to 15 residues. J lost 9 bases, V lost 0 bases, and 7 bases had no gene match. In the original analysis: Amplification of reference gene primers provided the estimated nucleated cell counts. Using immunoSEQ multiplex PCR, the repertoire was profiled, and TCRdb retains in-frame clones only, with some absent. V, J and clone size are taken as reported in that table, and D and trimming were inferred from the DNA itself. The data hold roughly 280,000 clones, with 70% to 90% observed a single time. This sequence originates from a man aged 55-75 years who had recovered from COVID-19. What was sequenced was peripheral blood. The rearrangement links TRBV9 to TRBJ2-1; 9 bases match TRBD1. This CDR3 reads CASSVATRQGVEQFF. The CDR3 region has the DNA TGTGCCAGCAGCGTAGCTACGAGACAGGGGGTTGAGCAGTTCTTC.